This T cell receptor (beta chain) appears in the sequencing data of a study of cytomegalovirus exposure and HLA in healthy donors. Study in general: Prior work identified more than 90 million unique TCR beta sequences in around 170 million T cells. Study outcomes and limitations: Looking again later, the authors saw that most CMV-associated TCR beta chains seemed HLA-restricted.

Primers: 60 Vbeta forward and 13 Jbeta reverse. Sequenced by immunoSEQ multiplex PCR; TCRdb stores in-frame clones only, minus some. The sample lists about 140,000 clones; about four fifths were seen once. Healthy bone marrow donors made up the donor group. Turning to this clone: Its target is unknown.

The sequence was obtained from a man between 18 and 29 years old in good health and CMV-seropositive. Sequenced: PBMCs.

CDR3 loop: CSVEVQGYEQYF. CDR3 sequence (DNA): TGCAGCGTTGAAGTACAGGGCTACGAGCAGTACTTC. This sequence joins TRBV29-1 and TRBJ2-7; TRBD1 might be the D (6 bases). CDR1 is SQVTM, CDR2 ANQGSEA, per germline. The CDR3 length is 12 residues. V dropped 1 base and J dropped 3 bases, with 7 bases sitting between them.